What follows are 27 T cell receptor beta chains derived from one specimen sequenced in a study of blood T cell repertoires in COVID-19 (dated by TCRdb to 2018 to 2020). The library was prepared using the immunoSEQ multiplex PCR assay. Not all clones reach the TCRdb copy of this immuneACCESS table, which keeps in-frame sequences only. Checked studies attribute under half of the gap to unresolved V genes and leave the rest unexplained. The sample table shows roughly 150,000 clones, and under 90% are seen once. 15% to 20% of the sample is taken by the ten largest. The sample was PBMCs or T cells enriched from blood (not recorded which). Receptors were obtained from a man between 60 and 75 years old who had recovered from COVID-19.

The chain joins TRBV11-3 to TRBJ2-2; 12 bases fit TRBD2. The CDR3 sequence is 17 residues long. CDR1 and CDR2 (germline): SGHNT, YENEEA. The ends lost 5 bases at V and 5 bases at J; junction bases unmatched: 9. The CDR3 nucleotides read TGTGCCAGCAGCCGACCCCTAGCGGGAGGGCATACCGGGGAGCTGTTTTTT. It translates to CASSRPLAGGHTGELFF.

CDR3 region: CASSLGPAGTGNTIYF. The DNA of the CDR3 is TGTGCCAGCAGCTTAGGTCCGGCAGGGACTGGAAACACCATATATTTT. This chain uses TRBV7-9 with TRBJ1-3; TRBD1 is a possible D gene (5 bases). V was clipped by 1 base and J by 2 bases, with 12 bases between them. The CDR3 has 16 amino acids. Germline-derived CDR1 and CDR2 are SEHNR and FQNEAQ (reference sequence).

This clone was detected ten times or more. The chain has TRBV19 and TRBJ2-7; TRBD1 matches at 7 bases. This CDR3 region has 13 residues. Germline V CDR1 and CDR2: LNHDA, SQIVND (reference sequence). V dropped 5 bases and J dropped 3; count of bases not matched to a gene: 4. For the CDR3, the DNA is TGTGCCAGTAGTGGGACAGTTTACTACGAGCAGTACTTC. Protein product: CASSGTVYYEQYF.

This chain links TRBV5-1 with TRBJ1-4; D possibly corresponds to TRBD1 (5 bases). Trimming removed 2 bases from V and 3 bases from J, with 20 bases in between. The CDR3 length is 18 residues. The germline V gene encodes CDR1 SGHRS and CDR2 YFSETQ. CDR3 protein: CASSFEHRQSRSNEKLFF. CDR3 DNA: TGCGCCAGCAGCTTCGAACATAGACAGTCAAGATCTAATGAAAAACTGTTTTTT.

The chain combines TRBV7-2 with TRBJ1-5; 10 bases line up with TRBD1. The germline gives CDR1 SGHTA, CDR2 FQGNSA. J gave up 6 bases and V 4 bases, and 6 bases lay outside the gene matches. There are 15 residues in the CDR3. This chain's CDR3 is CASSSSGTGVQPQHF. The CDR3 DNA sequence: TGTGCCAGCAGCTCCTCCGGGACAGGGGTTCAGCCCCAGCATTTT.

By share, this clone counts as large. The rearrangement links TRBV28 to TRBJ2-5; D is possibly TRBD1 (6 bases). The CDR3 is 12 amino acids. Trimming shortened V by 5 bases and J by 5 bases, and 9 bases separated the two germline ends. Germline CDR1 is MDHEN and CDR2 is SYDVKM. CDR3 DNA sequence: TGTGCCAGCAGTCCAGGGGTTGAGACCCAGTACTTC. This gives the protein CASSPGVETQYF.

J is TRBJ2-7 and V is TRBV3-1 (or the pseudogene TRBV3-2); D perhaps matches TRBD2 (5 bases). Germline V lookup: CDR1 LGHDT, CDR2 YNNKEL (reference sequence). The CDR3 runs 15 residues. The V and J ends lost 2 bases and 0 bases respectively, with 11 bases between them. The CDR3 reads CASSQLPGSSYEQYF. The CDR3 nucleotides are TGTGCCAGCAGCCAATTGCCGGGGTCCTCCTACGAGCAGTACTTC.

The chain couples TRBV14 to TRBJ2-5; the match to TRBD2 covers 14 bases. CDR3 length: 17 amino acids. With V trimmed by 1 base and J by 5 bases, 6 bases remained unmatched. Germline V lookup: CDR1 SGHDN, CDR2 FVKESK. The CDR3 here is CASSQASGLAGVETQYF. DNA of the CDR3: TGTGCCAGCAGCCAAGCTTCGGGACTAGCGGGGGTTGAGACCCAGTACTTC.

The V call is TRBV19, the J call TRBJ2-1; 7 positions match TRBD2. Germline CDR1 and CDR2: LNHDA and SQIVND (reference sequence). Trimming at V came to 6 bases and at J to 6 bases, leaving 11 bases not matched to a gene. This CDR3 is 15 amino acids long. CDR3 coding DNA: TGTGCCAGTAGAAATCGGGGGGAGGGCCTCAATGAGCAGTTCTTC. This gives the protein CASRNRGEGLNEQFF.

This rearrangement joins TRBV6-5 to TRBJ2-7; 7 nucleotides agree with TRBD1. CDR3 length: 13 residues. Germline V gives CDR1 MNHEY, CDR2 SVGAGI. Trimming cost V 6 bases and J 4 bases; bases outside gene matches: 6. The CDR3 DNA follows: TGTGCCAGCAGCCTAGGGGGCAGTTACGAGCAGTACTTC. Translation: CASSLGGSYEQYF.

This clone was observed a handful of times. This chain connects TRBV5-1 to TRBJ2-2; 11 bases are a match to TRBD2. Germline V gene data show CDR1 as SGHRS and CDR2 as YFSETQ. V trimming: 2 bases; J trimming: 4 bases; junction bases outside the gene matches: 1. The CDR3 is 15 amino acids. CDR3 in amino acids: CASSFTSGGTGELFF. The DNA for the CDR3 is TGCGCCAGCAGCTTTACTAGCGGGGGCACCGGGGAGCTGTTTTTT.

The chain uses TRBV19 and TRBJ1-5, with 7 bases that match TRBD1. The ends lost 4 bases at V and 3 bases at J; junction bases unmatched: 9. CDR1 is LNHDA and CDR2 is SQIVND in the germline V gene (reference sequence). This CDR3 has 16 amino acids. Here the CDR3 reads CASSSSGTAFNQPQHF. The CDR3 coding sequence is TGTGCCAGTAGTAGCTCAGGGACAGCTTTCAATCAGCCCCAGCATTTT.

V usage is TRBV9 and J usage is TRBJ2-1; 11 nucleotides agree with TRBD1. The CDR3 is 15 amino acids. Trimming at V came to 2 bases and at J to 8 bases, leaving 6 bases not matched to a gene. The germline V gene encodes CDR1 SGDLS and CDR2 YYNGEE. The CDR3 DNA follows: TGTGCCAGCAGCGTTTGGACAGGGGGCGGGGATGAGCAGTTCTTC. Translated: CASSVWTGGGDEQFF.

This chain uses TRBV5-1 with TRBJ2-1, with 9 bases fitting TRBD1. Looked up from germline, CDR1 is SGHRS and CDR2 is YFSETQ. V trimming: 4 bases; J trimming: 7 bases; junction bases outside the gene matches: 6. The CDR3 sequence is 14 residues long. CDR3 in DNA: TGCGCCAGCAGCCCACGACAGGGGGTGAATGAGCAGTTCTTC. Translation: CASSPRQGVNEQFF.

The chain recombines TRBV28 with TRBJ2-5; 9 nucleotides agree with TRBD2. V lost 8 bases, J lost 4 bases, and 11 bases stayed unmatched. This CDR3 spans 15 amino acids. Germline lookup yields CDR1 MDHEN and CDR2 SYDVKM. The CDR3 DNA reads TGTGCCAGCCGGGAGAGCGGGGGGACGGGAGAGACCCAGTACTTC. As protein: CASRESGGTGETQYF.

This chain uses TRBV6-1 with TRBJ2-2; 12 bases align to TRBD1. From germline, CDR1 is MNHNS and CDR2 SASEGT. V lost 4 bases, J lost 7 bases, and 7 bases stayed unmatched. This CDR3 is built from 16 residues. The CDR3 reads CASSVGQGAPHGELFF. The CDR3 DNA reads TGTGCCAGCAGTGTGGGACAGGGGGCCCCCCACGGGGAGCTGTTTTTT.

V gene TRBV6-4 combines with J gene TRBJ2-6; possibly TRBD2 for D (6 bases). The germline CDR1 and CDR2 sequences are MRHNA and SNTAGT. This CDR3 region has 16 residues. V shed 0 bases and J shed 0 bases, with 6 bases lying between them. This chain's CDR3 is CASSDSSGSGANVLTF. The CDR3 region has the DNA TGTGCCAGCAGTGACTCTAGCGGCTCTGGGGCCAACGTCCTGACTTTC.

The chain uses TRBV30 and TRBJ2-6, with D possibly being TRBD2 (6 bases). Germline lookup yields CDR1 GTSNPN and CDR2 SVGIG (reference sequence). This CDR3 region has 17 residues. Trimming removed 3 bases from V and 0 bases from J, with 15 bases in between. The CDR3 coding sequence is TGTGCCTGGAGGCGGGGTCGTGCCCGCTCTGGGGCCAACGTCCTGACTTTC. This encodes CAWRRGRARSGANVLTF.

This rearrangement joins TRBV6-5 to TRBJ1-5, with TRBD1 as a possible D gene (6 bases). V was clipped by 10 bases and J by 4 bases, with 14 bases between them. Germline V lookup: CDR1 MNHEY, CDR2 SVGAGI. There are 13 residues in the CDR3. CDR3 protein: CATRQDQNQPQHF. The CDR3 coding sequence is TGTGCCACCCGACAGGACCAAAATCAGCCCCAGCATTTT.

In DNA form, the CDR3 reads TGTGCCAGCAGTTTAAACGGACAGAATCAGCCCCAGCATTTT. It translates to CASSLNGQNQPQHF. The genes are TRBV27 and TRBJ1-5; D possibly corresponds to TRBD1 (6 bases). The V end was cut by 2 bases, the J end by 4 bases, with 9 bases between. This CDR3 is 14 amino acids long. Per germline, CDR1 MNHEY and CDR2 SMNVEV (reference sequence).

In this sample, this clone turned up once. This chain joins TRBV27 and TRBJ2-5, with TRBD2 matching 11 bases. V gave up 6 bases and J gave up 9 bases; unmatched junction bases: 15. The CDR3 runs 16 residues. Germline V gene lookup returns CDR1 MNHEY and CDR2 SMNVEV (reference sequence). The CDR3 DNA reads TGTGCCAGCAGCAACCCTAGCGGGGGGCCGATGGGGGCCCAGTACTTC. Translating it yields CASSNPSGGPMGAQYF.

V gene TRBV5-1 combines with J gene TRBJ2-3, with TRBD2 matching over 12 bases. CDR1 and CDR2 (germline): SGHRS, YFSETQ. CDR3 length: 18 amino acids. Trimming at V came to 0 bases and at J to 2 bases, leaving 7 bases not matched to a gene. The CDR3 reads CASSLAALAGGLTDTQYF. As DNA, the CDR3 is TGCGCCAGCAGCTTGGCCGCACTAGCGGGGGGACTCACAGATACGCAGTATTTT.

The chain combines TRBV5-1 with TRBJ1-4, with 8 bases aligning to TRBD1. This CDR3 has 15 residues. Per the germline V gene, CDR1 is SGHRS and CDR2 is YFSETQ. The trim removed 3 bases at V and 3 bases at J, leaving 4 bases unmatched. In nucleotides, the CDR3 is TGCGCCAGCAGCTGGCAGGGGGCAGCTAATGAAAAACTGTTTTTT. Its translation is CASSWQGAANEKLFF.

This chain joins TRBV28 and TRBJ2-5; 9 bases fit TRBD2. The ends lost 6 bases at V and 2 bases at J; junction bases unmatched: 16. The CDR3 is made up of 18 amino acids. CDR1 and CDR2 (germline): MDHEN, SYDVKM. CDR3 loop: CASRVAGGGFFRQETQYF. Written as DNA, the CDR3 is TGTGCCAGCAGAGTGGCGGGAGGGGGATTTTTTAGGCAAGAGACCCAGTACTTC. The variable domain in full, with the rest retrieved from reference TRBV28 and TRBJ2-5, is DVKVTQSSRYLVKRTGEKVFLECVQDMDHENMFWYRQDPGLGLRLIYFSYDVKMKEKGDIPEGYSVSREKKERFSLILESASTNQTSMYLCASRVAGGGFFRQETQYFGPGTRLLVL.

This chain joins TRBV7-9 and TRBJ1-5; no clear D. The length of the CDR3 is 14 residues. V was trimmed by 3 bases and J by 3 bases, leaving 9 bases between them. Germline V gene data show CDR1 as SEHNR and CDR2 as FQNEAQ (reference sequence). Here the CDR3 reads CASSLAEINQPQHF. The CDR3 region has the DNA TGTGCCAGCAGCTTGGCCGAAATCAATCAGCCCCAGCATTTT.

This clone was seen only once. The chain combines TRBV28 with TRBJ1-5; possible D gene TRBD1, 5 bases. The germline V gene encodes CDR1 MDHEN and CDR2 SYDVKM. CDR3 length: 14 residues. V lost 3 bases and J lost 8, with 14 bases in between. Here the CDR3 reads CASSFLQGREPQHF. CDR3 bases: TGTGCCAGCAGTTTCCTGCAGGGAAGGGAGCCCCAGCATTTT.

V is TRBV18 and J is TRBJ2-1; TRBD2 agrees at 15 bases. Germline V gene sequence: CDR1 KGHSH, CDR2 LQKENI. The CDR3 has 17 amino acids. J lost 6 bases, V lost 3 bases, and 6 bases had no gene match. In DNA, the CDR3 is TGTGCCAGCTCACCGCGGACTAGCGGGAGGGCCACCAATGAGCAGTTCTTC. It specifies CASSPRTSGRATNEQFF.